This T cell receptor beta chain was captured by sequencing in a study of CD8 T cells in ankylosing spondylitis. CDR1 is SGHVS, CDR2 FQNEAQ, per germline. The length of the CDR3 is 15 residues. V gave up 7 bases and J gave up 3 bases, with 17 bases separating them. Notes on the study in general: The clones that were linked to disease were reported to be significantly enriched in matched synovial fluid samples from ankylosing spondylitis patients.

Turning to this clonotype: Its antigen is unidentified.

TCRdb reprocessed the 5' RACE reads via MiXCR and lists one record per CDR3 protein. This sample has tens of thousands of distinct CDR3 sequences; more than 25% occur once, and the top ten carry roughly 60%. The clonotype was recovered from a male donor with ankylosing spondylitis or in good health (not recorded which). V is TRBV7-8 and J is TRBJ2-3; D ambiguous. The sample consisted of blood, either unsorted or a sorted T cell fraction (not recorded which). CDR3 nucleotide sequence: TGTGCCAGCATCCCCTTTGTATGGTCGACAGATACGCAGTATTTT. It encodes CASIPFVWSTDTQYF.